The text below deals with one TCR beta chain. The sample originates from a study of blood T cell repertoires in COVID-19. Authors' data handling: It was from reference gene primer amplification that nucleated cell counts were estimated. Clones were sequenced by immunoSEQ multiplex PCR, and TCRdb holds only the in-frame ones, with some missing. The DNA gave D and trimming, while V, J and clone size come from that table. Seen here are about 250,000 clones, about 87% observed once, and the top ten hold 1.5% to 2%. The source is a woman between 50 and 59 years old who had recovered from COVID-19. The sample taken for sequencing was PBMCs or T cells enriched from blood (not recorded which).

CDR3 residues: CASRGGDIQGWLHEKLFF. CDR3 sequence (DNA): TGTGCCAGCAGGGGGGGGGACATACAGGGCTGGTTGCATGAAAAACTGTTTTTT. The chain carries TRBV28 and TRBJ1-4; possible D gene TRBD1, 6 bases. CDR1 and CDR2 from the germline V gene are MDHEN and SYDVKM. This CDR3 is 18 amino acids long. V lost 6 bases and J lost 6, with 26 bases in between.